This TCR beta chain was observed in a study of cytomegalovirus exposure and HLA in healthy donors. Study-level background: The 95 million to 120 million unique TCR beta sequences, from 150 million to 200 million T cells, were found by an earlier analysis.

Primers for the PCR totalled 60 Vbeta and 13 Jbeta. Original methodology: In a later analysis, roughly 86 million unique TCR beta chains included roughly 11 million shared by two or more donors. Using immunoSEQ multiplex PCR, the repertoire was profiled, and TCRdb retains in-frame clones only, with some absent. That table gives V, J and clone size, and the DNA gave D and trimming. This table holds about 100,000 clones, 77% found once. This CDR3 spans 15 amino acids. CDR1 and CDR2 from the germline V gene are LGHNA and YSLEER. Trimming removed 1 base from V and 0 bases from J; junction bases left unmatched: 1. Findings of the study overall: An analysis that came later showed most CMV-associated TCR beta chains appearing HLA-restricted. Roughly uniform sequencing depth across donors was assumed, possibly incorrectly.

Remarks on this clone: Antigen: not known.

V gene TRBV4-3 combines with J gene TRBJ2-7, with TRBD1 matching 9 bases. The origin of this receptor is a man over 45 in good health and CMV-seropositive. The sample taken for sequencing was PBMCs. CDR3 DNA sequence: TGCGCCAGCAGCCAAGGGGACAGGGCCTCCTACGAGCAGTACTTC. As protein: CASSQGDRASYEQYF.